The rows below give T cell receptor beta chains drawn from one sample of a study of T cells in Graves' hyperthyroidism and ophthalmopathy. TCRdb reprocessed the multiplex PCR reads with MiXCR, giving one entry per CDR3 protein. Seen here are about 380,000 distinct CDR3 sequences, about 18% observed once, and the top ten hold around 40%. The material sequenced was blood. These receptors all stem from a man between 18 and 29 years old with Graves' ophthalmopathy. CDR3s include the opening cysteine and the closing phenylalanine or tryptophan. Each record gives: CDR3 protein, CDR3 DNA, clone size, V gene, D gene, J gene. D genes are given only for firm matches. Some rows mark clone size as missing; the rest say once, few, many or name a class of expanded clone.

CACSGQPNTEAFF | TGTGCCTGCTCGGGACAGCCGAACACTGAAGCTTTCTTT | NA | TRBV30 | TRBD1 | TRBJ1-1
CASSMGTVGTDTQYF | TGTGCCAGTAGTATGGGGACAGTAGGCACAGATACGCAGTATTTT | NA | TRBV19 | TRBD1 | TRBJ2-3
CASSSEGGAPLVEQYF | TGTGCCAGCAGCTCAGAGGGGGGGGCCCCCCTCGTCGAGCAGTACTTC | NA | TRBV7-8 | NA | TRBJ2-7
CASSSNDREVQETQYF | TGTGCCAGCAGCTCTAATGACAGGGAGGTGCAAGAGACCCAGTACTTC | many | TRBV7-8 | NA | TRBJ2-5
CASSQGSGSNQPQHF | TGTGCCAGCAGCCAAGGTTCCGGTAGCAATCAGCCCCAGCATTTT | many | TRBV3-1 | NA | TRBJ1-5
CASSLAQGSEQYF | TGTGCCAGCTCACTCGCCCAAGGTTCCGAGCAGTACTTC | many | TRBV18 | NA | TRBJ2-7
CASSYGSNTEAFF | TGTGCCAGCAGCTATGGATCGAACACTGAAGCTTTCTTT | NA | TRBV6-2/TRBV6-3 | NA | TRBJ1-1
CASSLEGTTTYEQYF | TGCGCCAGCAGCTTGGAAGGGACAACAACCTACGAGCAGTACTTC | many | TRBV5-1 | NA | TRBJ2-7
CASTGAGGPSNEQFF | TGTGCCAGTACCGGGGCAGGGGGCCCATCGAATGAGCAGTTCTTC | few | TRBV6-1 | TRBD1 | TRBJ2-1
CASSYTIRQAQGRNQPQHF | TGTGCCAGCAGCTACACTATCCGACAGGCACAGGGTCGCAATCAGCCCCAGCATTTT | many | TRBV7-8 | NA | TRBJ1-5
CASSTGSNTGELFF | TGCGCCAGCAGCACAGGATCGAACACCGGGGAGCTGTTTTTT | NA | TRBV5-1 | NA | TRBJ2-2
CASTLGPYEQYF | TGTGCCAGCACCCTAGGGCCCTACGAGCAGTACTTC | NA | TRBV7-9 | NA | TRBJ2-7
CASSPGRTWQETQYF | TGTGCTAGCAGTCCCGGACGGACCTGGCAAGAGACCCAGTACTTC | few | TRBV7-7 | NA | TRBJ2-5
CASSYIDRGPYEQYF | TGTGCCAGCAGTTACATCGACAGGGGGCCCTACGAGCAGTACTTC | few | TRBV6-5 | TRBD1 | TRBJ2-7
CASRQGHQETQYF | TGTGCCAGCAGGCAGGGGCACCAAGAGACCCAGTACTTC | many | TRBV28 | NA | TRBJ2-5
CASSYGTDGQETQYF | TGTGCCAGCAGTTACGGGACAGACGGACAAGAGACCCAGTACTTC | many | TRBV6-2/TRBV6-3 | TRBD1 | TRBJ2-5
CSARDQETASYQETQYF | TGCAGTGCTAGAGATCAAGAGACAGCCTCGTACCAAGAGACCCAGTACTTC | NA | TRBV20-1 | NA | TRBJ2-5
CASSQVGGRGGLGNQPQHF | TGCGCCAGCAGCCAAGTGGGCGGCAGGGGCGGTTTGGGCAATCAGCCCCAGCATTTT | NA | TRBV4-1 | NA | TRBJ1-5
CASTALRGGGQPQHF | TGTGCCAGTACCGCCCTTAGGGGTGGGGGACAGCCCCAGCATTTT | few | TRBV19 | NA | TRBJ1-5
CAISESRDGTTNEKLFF | TGTGCCATCAGTGAGTCAAGGGACGGGACAACTAATGAAAAACTGTTTTTT | NA | TRBV10-3 | NA | TRBJ1-4
CASSLGQGAWHEQYF | TGTGCCAGCAGCTTAGGGCAGGGGGCCTGGCACGAGCAGTACTTC | NA | TRBV7-9 | TRBD1 | TRBJ2-7
CASSARTGALGMNTEAFF | TGTGCCAGTAGTGCCCGGACAGGGGCTTTGGGTATGAACACTGAAGCTTTCTTT | few | TRBV19 | TRBD1 | TRBJ1-1
CASSFQLGQAKEKLFF | TGTGCCAGCAGCTTCCAACTAGGACAGGCGAAGGAAAAACTGTTTTTT | NA | TRBV7-9 | TRBD1 | TRBJ1-4
CASSPLILAGGQETQYF | TGTGCCAGCTCACCACTCATCCTAGCGGGGGGCCAGGAGACCCAGTACTTC | few | TRBV18 | TRBD2 | TRBJ2-5
CASSGGTNMADTQYF | TGTGCCAGCAGCGGGGGGACTAACATGGCAGATACGCAGTATTTT | NA | TRBV9 | TRBD2 | TRBJ2-3
CASSERGGRRQETQYF | TGTGCCAGCAGTGAGAGGGGGGGCCGCCGCCAAGAGACCCAGTACTTC | NA | TRBV2 | NA | TRBJ2-5
CASSYEGLLTFDEQFF | TGTGCCAGCAGTTACGAGGGACTATTGACCTTCGATGAGCAGTTCTTC | many | TRBV6-2/TRBV6-3 | TRBD2 | TRBJ2-1
CASSQTRQGTDTEAFF | TGTGCCAGCTCACAAACTAGACAGGGTACGGACACTGAAGCTTTCTTT | NA | TRBV18 | TRBD1 | TRBJ1-1
CASSLGIAGVSSGANVLTF | TGTGCCAGCAGCCTAGGCATTGCAGGTGTAAGCTCTGGGGCCAACGTCCTGACTTTC | NA | TRBV9 | NA | TRBJ2-6
CASSAPAGGTYEQYF | TGTGCCAGCAGTGCGCCGGCAGGGGGGACCTACGAGCAGTACTTC | many | TRBV6-1 | NA | TRBJ2-7
CASSQSVGELFF | TGTGCCAGCTCCCAAAGTGTCGGGGAGCTGTTTTTT | few | TRBV18 | NA | TRBJ2-2
CASSERTGGNTIYF | TGCGCCAGCAGCGAAAGGACAGGGGGAAACACCATATATTTT | NA | TRBV5-1 | TRBD1 | TRBJ1-3
CASSLSSGGIRYSSYNEQFF | TGTGCCAGCAGTTTGAGCAGCGGGGGGATTCGATATAGCTCCTACAATGAGCAGTTCTTC | many | TRBV2 | TRBD2 | TRBJ2-1
CASSQANGGRRGGQYEQYF | TGTGCCAGCAGCCAAGCCAACGGCGGGCGGCGGGGGGGGCAGTACGAGCAGTACTTC | NA | TRBV3-1 | TRBD2 | TRBJ2-7
CANSGGRSSEAFF | TGTGCCAACTCAGGGGGCCGGAGTTCTGAAGCTTTCTTT | many | TRBV18 | TRBD1 | TRBJ1-1
CSARDEFGGGTEAFF | TGCAGTGCTAGAGATGAGTTTGGGGGAGGGACTGAAGCTTTCTTT | many | TRBV20-1 | NA | TRBJ1-1
CASSDNTAYEQYF | TGTGCCAGCAGTGACAACACAGCGTACGAGCAGTACTTC | few | TRBV6-1 | NA | TRBJ2-7
CATASGAGSTDTQYF | TGCGCCACCGCGTCGGGAGCGGGGAGCACAGATACGCAGTATTTT | many | TRBV5-1 | TRBD2 | TRBJ2-3
CASRPRTEGGTQYF | TGTGCCAGCAGGCCTCGGACGGAGGGGGGGACCCAGTACTTC | NA | TRBV12-3/TRBV12-4 | NA | TRBJ2-5
CASSPFDEKLVF | TGTGCCAGCAGTCCTTTTGATGAAAAACTGGTTTTT | NA | TRBV2 | NA | TRBJ1-4
CASSIDRDTGELFF | TGTGCCAGTAGTATAGATCGAGACACCGGGGAGCTGTTTTTT | few | TRBV19 | NA | TRBJ2-2
CARQGANYGYTF | TGTGCCAGACAGGGAGCTAACTATGGCTACACCTTC | many | TRBV2 | NA | TRBJ1-2
CASSMDLLAGGSYEQYF | TGTGCCAGTAGTATGGACTTACTAGCGGGGGGCTCCTACGAGCAGTACTTC | few | TRBV19 | TRBD2 | TRBJ2-7
CSAQDGVQETQYF | TGCAGTGCTCAGGACGGGGTCCAAGAGACCCAGTACTTC | NA | TRBV20-1 | NA | TRBJ2-5
CASSQEWTGSQGYTF | TGTGCCAGCAGCCAGGAATGGACAGGTTCCCAAGGCTACACCTTC | many | TRBV3-1 | TRBD1 | TRBJ1-2